Listed below are T cell receptor beta chains from one sample, sequenced in a study of metastatic and nonmetastatic thyroid tumors. Via MiXCR, TCRdb re-called the PCR reads. The sample comprises some 2,000 clones, around a quarter of which are singletons, and about 25% rests with the top ten. Sequencing was done on a sample of adjacent normal tissue. The receptors here all came from a male donor with papillary thyroid cancer or a benign thyroid nodule (not recorded which). Some clones in this sample may be carry-over from other donors' samples. Each CDR3 is given with its conserved first and last residue. Each record gives: V gene, J gene, D gene, clone size, CDR3 length, CDR3 DNA, CDR3 protein. A D gene is named only where the DNA matches it firmly. Clone size appears in some rows only: once, few, many, or a class for an expanded clone.

TRBV6-1	TRBJ2-7	TRBD1	-	15	TGTGCCAGCAGCCCAGGGACAGGGGGCTCCTACGAGCAGTACTTC	CASSPGTGGSYEQYF
TRBV6-1	TRBJ2-7	TRBD2	-	15	TGTGCCAGCAGTGAAGGCGGGGGTCCTACCTACGAGCAGTACTTC	CASSEGGGPTYEQYF
TRBV19	TRBJ2-2	-	few	13	TGTGCCAGTAGTTTTCGGGGCCTCGGGGAGCTGTTTTTT	CASSFRGLGELFF
TRBV20-1	TRBJ2-4	-	-	15	TGCAGTGCTAATTTCGGGAATGGAGCCAAAAACATTCAGTACTTC	CSANFGNGAKNIQYF
TRBV19	TRBJ1-6	-	-	16	TGTGCCAGTAGTATTAATTTTGGGCAAAGTAATTCACCCCTCCACTTT	CASSINFGQSNSPLHF
TRBV30	TRBJ1-2	TRBD1	-	13	TGTGCCTGGGGACCGGGACAGCACTATGGCTACACCTTC	CAWGPGQHYGYTF
TRBV2	TRBJ2-2	-	few	14	TGTGCCAGCAGTGAGTCCTCGAACACCGGGGAGCTGTTTTTT	CASSESSNTGELFF
TRBV5-1	TRBJ1-5	-	medium-sized	15	TGCGCCAGCAGCTTGGGGGACCTACCCAATCAGCCCCAGCATTTT	CASSLGDLPNQPQHF
TRBV7-8	TRBJ2-3	TRBD2	-	17	TGTGCCAGCAGCTTAGGCGTAGCGGGAGTCGCGGCAGATACGCAGTATTTT	CASSLGVAGVAADTQYF
TRBV11-3	TRBJ2-5	TRBD2	few	14	TGTGCCAGCAGAGCTAGCGGGAAGTCAGAGACCCAGTACTTC	CASRASGKSETQYF
TRBV9	TRBJ2-1	TRBD2	-	16	TGTGCCAGCAGCGTCGGACTAGCGGGAGCCTACAATGAGCAGTTCTTC	CASSVGLAGAYNEQFF
TRBV20-1	TRBJ1-5	-	few	12	TGCAGTGCTAGATCCAGGAATCAGCCCCAGCATTTT	CSARSRNQPQHF
TRBV2	TRBJ2-1	TRBD2	-	16	TGTGCCAGCACCCAAGGGGTAGCGGGAGGGTACAATGAGCAGTTCTTC	CASTQGVAGGYNEQFF
TRBV6-8	TRBJ2-4	TRBD2	-	17	TGTGCCAGCAGTTACGGGGCACTAGCGGGAGAGGGGGACATTCAGTACTTC	CASSYGALAGEGDIQYF